The clone carrying this T cell receptor beta chain came up a few times. Its target is not known. TCRdb passed the 5' RACE reads through MiXCR, listing each CDR3 protein once. This table has some 44,000 distinct CDR3 sequences, 30% appearing once. This CDR3 contains 13 residues. Germline lookup yields CDR1 SGDLS and CDR2 YYNGEE. Deletions cut 2 bases from V and 1 base from J, with 6 bases between. Study findings and constraints: In terms of TCR gene usage, tumor memory CD4+ T cells clustered together with blood and lymph node memory CD4+ cells, as well as with lymph node naive CD4+ cells.

This sequence originates from a female donor with breast cancer. Sequences were obtained from tumor-infiltrating memory CD4+ T cells sorted from the breast tumor. Subset meaning: memory CD4+ T cells, CD4+CD45RO+CD25-. The chain links TRBV9 to TRBJ2-5; D remains ambiguous. The CDR3 DNA reads as TGTGCCAGCAGCGTCGCCACCCAAGAGACCCAGTACTTC. Its translation: CASSVATQETQYF.